The 10 T cell receptor beta chains in this list originate from one sample, sequenced in a study of shared clonotypes between healthy human individuals. The naive CD8 subset, CD45RO-negative cells positively selected for CCR7, excluded terminally differentiated effector memory CD45RA+ cells. Measured with immunoSEQ multiplex PCR; TCRdb has only the in-frame clones, and not every one. The sample lists some 2.1 million clones, 93% occurring once. Sequencing input: naive CD8+ T cells from PBMCs. Every receptor here comes from a man between 18 and 35 years old in good health. Some clones in this sample may be carry-over from other donors' samples.

This sequence joins TRBV9 and TRBJ2-1; D gene ambiguous. Germline-derived CDR1 and CDR2 are SGDLS and YYNGEE. CDR3 length: 13 amino acids. V lost 3 bases and J 5 bases, leaving 9 bases between the germline ends. The CDR3 here is CASSEHSDNEQFF. In DNA, the CDR3 is TGTGCCAGCAGCGAACACTCTGACAATGAGCAGTTCTTC.

The chain recombines TRBV7-8 with TRBJ2-1, with D perhaps matching TRBD2 (7 bases). CDR3 length: 18 residues. V was trimmed by 2 bases and J by 4 bases, leaving 21 bases between them. The V gene's germline CDR1 is SGHVS and CDR2 FQNEAQ. This CDR3 is CASSLSSRGADFYNEQFF. The CDR3 nucleotides read TGTGCCAGCAGCTTATCCAGCCGGGGGGCGGACTTTTACAATGAGCAGTTCTTC.

CDR3 loop: CASSSRAGPGANVLTF. Here the CDR3 DNA reads TGTGCCAGCAGCTCCCGGGCCGGCCCTGGGGCCAACGTCCTGACTTTC. The J gene is TRBJ2-6, the V gene TRBV7-3, with D hard to call. The germline V and J ends were trimmed by 4 bases and 2 bases, with 12 bases remaining between them. The length of the CDR3 is 16 residues. Germline CDR1 is SGHTA and CDR2 is FQGTGA.

The sample holds a few counts of this clone. The chain carries TRBV30 and TRBJ1-1; tentative D call: TRBD1 (5 bases). This CDR3 is 13 amino acids long. V lost 0 bases, J lost 3 bases, and 8 bases lay in between. The germline V gene has CDR1 GTSNPN and CDR2 SVGIG (reference sequence). Here the CDR3 DNA reads TGTGCCTGGAGTGTAATGGGGGACACTGAAGCTTTCTTT. Translation: CAWSVMGDTEAFF.

The chain links TRBV30 to TRBJ2-7, with D possibly TRBD2 on 6 matching bases. This CDR3 comprises 13 residues. Between the trimmed V and J ends, which lost 3 bases and 6 bases, there was a span of 15 bases. Germline V gives CDR1 GTSNPN, CDR2 SVGIG (reference sequence). The CDR3 DNA reads TGTGCCTGGAGGGGACTGGGGTCTCCCGAGCAGTACTTC. Its protein product is CAWRGLGSPEQYF.

In its sample, this clone was seen once. This rearrangement joins TRBV7-6 to TRBJ2-1; 10 positions agree with TRBD2. After removal of 5 bases from V and 9 bases from J, the junction contained 10 bases not matched to a gene. The CDR3 spans 15 residues. Germline V lookup: CDR1 SGHVS, CDR2 FNYEAQ. Here the CDR3 reads CASSPSGRAYGEQFF. The CDR3 DNA reads TGTGCCAGCAGCCCAAGCGGGAGGGCCTATGGTGAGCAGTTCTTC.

The chain is built from TRBV27 and TRBJ1-1; tentative D call: TRBD1 (5 bases). The CDR3 is 14 residues long. CDR1 is MNHEY, CDR2 SMNVEV, per germline (reference sequence). Trimming left V 3 bases short and J 4 bases short, with 12 bases between. DNA for the CDR3: TGTGCCAGCAGTTTTTCCGGAAGGGGCACTGAAGCTTTCTTT. Protein: CASSFSGRGTEAFF.

This clone has just one count. The chain uses TRBV27 and TRBJ2-1; D uncertain. The V and J ends lost 2 bases and 4 bases respectively, with 12 bases between them. The CDR3 sequence is 15 residues long. Germline CDR1 is MNHEY and CDR2 is SMNVEV (reference sequence). The CDR3 DNA follows: TGTGCCAGCAGTTTACGAGAACCCCTTTACAATGAGCAGTTCTTC. Translation gives CASSLREPLYNEQFF.

This rearrangement joins TRBV27 to TRBJ2-7; 8 nucleotides line up with TRBD1. The CDR3 totals 16 residues. V dropped 0 bases and J dropped 0; count of bases not matched to a gene: 4. Germline values: CDR1 MNHEY, CDR2 SMNVEV (reference sequence). In DNA form, the CDR3 reads TGTGCCAGCAGTTTATCACAGGGGGAGCACTCCTACGAGCAGTACTTC. Residues: CASSLSQGEHSYEQYF.

The chain is built from TRBV19 and TRBJ2-7; unclear D gene. Germline values: CDR1 LNHDA, CDR2 SQIVND (reference sequence). The CDR3 has 12 residues. CDR3 DNA: TGTGCGGTGGTCCCTAGCTCCTACGAGCAGTACTTC. Translated: CAVVPSSYEQYF.